One TCR beta chain is described in this entry. Antigen unknown. These data belong to a study of T cell responses to AZD1222 COVID-19 vaccine. Findings and caveats of the study: Epitopes outside B.1.351 and B.1.1.7 mutated regions reportedly drew nearly half of spike TCRs. Clonal diversity was possibly underestimated; the donors were predominantly white British and more often female.

TCRdb's table, derived via immunoSEQ multiplex PCR, lists solely in-frame clones and lacks some. The sample lists about 200,000 clones, 92% occurring once. The CDR3 totals 14 residues. CDR1 is SEHNR and CDR2 is FQNEAQ in the germline V gene (reference sequence). V shed 1 base and J 5 bases; nucleotides not matched to a gene: 4. V and J are TRBV7-9 and TRBJ1-2; 7 bases are a match to TRBD1. The sequence derives from an adult in good health. The sample was peripheral blood, taken on day 0 of AZD1222 vaccination. CDR3 coding DNA: TGTGCCAGCAGCTTAGATGGCAGGGGGTATGGCTACACCTTC. It is translated as CASSLDGRGYGYTF.